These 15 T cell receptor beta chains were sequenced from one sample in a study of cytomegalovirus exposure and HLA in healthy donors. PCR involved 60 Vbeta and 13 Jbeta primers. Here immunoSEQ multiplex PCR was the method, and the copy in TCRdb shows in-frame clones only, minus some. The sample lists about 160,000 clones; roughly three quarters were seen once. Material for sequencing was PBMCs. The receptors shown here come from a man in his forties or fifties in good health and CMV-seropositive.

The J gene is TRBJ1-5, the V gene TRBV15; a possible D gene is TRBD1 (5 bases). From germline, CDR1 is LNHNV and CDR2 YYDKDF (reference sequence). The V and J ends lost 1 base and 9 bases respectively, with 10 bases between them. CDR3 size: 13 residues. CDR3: CATSRAQGRPQHF. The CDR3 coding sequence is TGTGCCACCAGCAGAGCCCAGGGCAGGCCCCAGCATTTT.

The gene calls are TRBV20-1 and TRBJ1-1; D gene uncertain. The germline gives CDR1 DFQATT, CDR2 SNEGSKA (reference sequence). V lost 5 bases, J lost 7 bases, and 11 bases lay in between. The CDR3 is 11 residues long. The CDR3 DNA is TGCAGTGCTCCGGGAGTTGGTGAAGCTTTCTTT. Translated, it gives CSAPGVGEAFF.

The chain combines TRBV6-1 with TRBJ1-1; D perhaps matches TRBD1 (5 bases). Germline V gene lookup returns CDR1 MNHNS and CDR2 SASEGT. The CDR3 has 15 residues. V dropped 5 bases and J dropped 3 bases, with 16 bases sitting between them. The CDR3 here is CASSSSAGRYTEAFF. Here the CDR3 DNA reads TGTGCCAGCAGTTCATCCGCAGGGAGGTACACTGAAGCTTTCTTT.

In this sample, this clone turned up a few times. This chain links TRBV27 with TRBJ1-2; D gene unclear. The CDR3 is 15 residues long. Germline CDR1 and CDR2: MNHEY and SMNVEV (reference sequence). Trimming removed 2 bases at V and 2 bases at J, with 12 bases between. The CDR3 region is CASSLISGGNYGYTF. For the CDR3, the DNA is TGTGCCAGCAGTTTAATTTCAGGAGGAAACTATGGCTACACCTTC.

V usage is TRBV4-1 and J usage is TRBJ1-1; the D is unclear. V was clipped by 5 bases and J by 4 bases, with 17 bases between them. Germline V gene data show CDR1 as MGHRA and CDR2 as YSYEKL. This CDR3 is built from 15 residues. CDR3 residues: CASSSLVLQTTEAFF. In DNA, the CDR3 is TGCGCCAGCAGCTCCCTGGTGTTACAGACCACTGAAGCTTTCTTT.

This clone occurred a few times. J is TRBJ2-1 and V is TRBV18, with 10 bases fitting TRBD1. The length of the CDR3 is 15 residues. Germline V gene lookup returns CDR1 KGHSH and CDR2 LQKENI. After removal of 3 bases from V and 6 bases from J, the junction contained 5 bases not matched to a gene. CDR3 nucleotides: TGTGCCAGCTCACCCGGGACAGGGGTGATCAATGAGCAGTTCTTC. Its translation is CASSPGTGVINEQFF.

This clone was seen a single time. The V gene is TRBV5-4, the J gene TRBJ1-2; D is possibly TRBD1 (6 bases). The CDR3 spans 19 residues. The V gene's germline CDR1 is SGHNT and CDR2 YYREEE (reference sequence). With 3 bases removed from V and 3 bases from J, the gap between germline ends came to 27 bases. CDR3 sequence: CASSYRDNPFYSSDYGYTF. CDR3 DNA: TGTGCCAGCAGCTATAGGGACAACCCTTTTTATTCTTCGGACTATGGCTACACCTTC.

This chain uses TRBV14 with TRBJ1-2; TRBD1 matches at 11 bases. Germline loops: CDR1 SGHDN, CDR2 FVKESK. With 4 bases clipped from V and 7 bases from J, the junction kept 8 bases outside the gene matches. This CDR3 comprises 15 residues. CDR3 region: CASSPWTGGAGGYTF. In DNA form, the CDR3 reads TGTGCCAGCAGCCCCTGGACAGGGGGCGCGGGTGGCTACACCTTC.

The CDR3, as DNA: TGCGCCAGCACCATGGGGGGGCGCACAGATACGCAGTATTTT. It codes for CASTMGGRTDTQYF. The chain links TRBV5-1 to TRBJ2-3; D is possibly TRBD2 (7 bases). Germline loops: CDR1 SGHRS, CDR2 YFSETQ. V was clipped by 6 bases and J by 1 base, with 12 bases between them. The CDR3 totals 14 residues. The variable domain in full, completed from reference TRBV5-1 and TRBJ2-3, reads KAGVTQTPRYLIKTRGQQVTLSCSPISGHRSVSWYQQTPGQGLQFLFEYFSETQRNKGNFPGRFSGRQFSNSRSEMNVSTLELGDSALYLCASTMGGRTDTQYFGPGTRLTVL.

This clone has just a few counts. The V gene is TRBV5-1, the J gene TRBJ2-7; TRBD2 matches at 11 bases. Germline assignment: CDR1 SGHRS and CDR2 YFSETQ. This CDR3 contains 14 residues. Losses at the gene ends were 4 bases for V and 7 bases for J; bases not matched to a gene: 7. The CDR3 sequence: CASSGSGGEGEQYF. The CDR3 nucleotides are TGCGCCAGCAGCGGTAGCGGGGGGGAGGGGGAGCAGTACTTC. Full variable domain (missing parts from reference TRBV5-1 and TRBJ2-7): KAGVTQTPRYLIKTRGQQVTLSCSPISGHRSVSWYQQTPGQGLQFLFEYFSETQRNKGNFPGRFSGRQFSNSRSEMNVSTLELGDSALYLCASSGSGGEGEQYFGPGTRLTVT.

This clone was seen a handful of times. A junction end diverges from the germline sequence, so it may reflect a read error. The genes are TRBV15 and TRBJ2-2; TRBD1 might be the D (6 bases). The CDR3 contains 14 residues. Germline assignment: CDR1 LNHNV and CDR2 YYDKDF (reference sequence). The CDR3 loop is CATGRGTNTGELFF. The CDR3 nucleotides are TGTGCCACCGGCAGGGGCACTAACACCGGGGAGCTGTTTTTT.

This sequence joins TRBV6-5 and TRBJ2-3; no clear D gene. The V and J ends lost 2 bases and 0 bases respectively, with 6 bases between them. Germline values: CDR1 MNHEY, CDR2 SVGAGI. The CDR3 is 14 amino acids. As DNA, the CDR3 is TGTGCCAGCAGTTACGAAACTAGCACAGATACGCAGTATTTT. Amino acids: CASSYETSTDTQYF.

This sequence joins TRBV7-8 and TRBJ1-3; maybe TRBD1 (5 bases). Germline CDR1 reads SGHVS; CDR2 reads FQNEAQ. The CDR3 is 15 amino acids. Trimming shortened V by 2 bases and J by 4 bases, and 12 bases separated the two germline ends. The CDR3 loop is CASSLLGAGGNTIYF. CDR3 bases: TGTGCCAGCAGCTTATTAGGGGCAGGAGGAAACACCATATATTTT. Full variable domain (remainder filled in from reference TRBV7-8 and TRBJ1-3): GAGVSQSPRYKVAKRGQDVALRCDPISGHVSLFWYQQALGQGPEFLTYFQNEAQLDKSGLPSDRFFAERPEGSVSTLKIQRTQQEDSAVYLCASSLLGAGGNTIYFGEGSWLTVV.

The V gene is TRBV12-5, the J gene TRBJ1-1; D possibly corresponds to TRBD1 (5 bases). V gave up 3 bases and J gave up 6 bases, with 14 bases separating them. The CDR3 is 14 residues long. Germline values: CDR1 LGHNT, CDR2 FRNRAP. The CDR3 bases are TGTGCTAGTGGTTTAGAGGGGAGGCGGTCTGAAGCTTTCTTT. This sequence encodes CASGLEGRRSEAFF. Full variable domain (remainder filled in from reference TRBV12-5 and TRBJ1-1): DARVTQTPRHKVTEMGQEVTMRCQPILGHNTVFWYRQTMMQGLELLAYFRNRAPLDDSGMPKDRFSAEMPDATLATLKIQPSEPRDSAVYFCASGLEGRRSEAFFGQGTRLTVV.

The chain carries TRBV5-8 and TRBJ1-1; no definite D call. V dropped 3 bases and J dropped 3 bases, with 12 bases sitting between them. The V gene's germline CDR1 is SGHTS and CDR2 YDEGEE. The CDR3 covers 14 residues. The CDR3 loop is CASSWMTGYTEAFF. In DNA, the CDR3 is TGTGCCAGCAGCTGGATGACCGGGTACACTGAAGCTTTCTTT.